The present T cell receptor (beta chain) was sequenced within a study of T cell changes during pregnancy in multiple sclerosis. Data came from immunoSEQ multiplex PCR; TCRdb stores just in-frame clones and leaves some out. The table lists some 80,000 clones, over 90% of them singletons. This CDR3 is built from 14 residues. CDR1 and CDR2 from the germline V gene are MNHNS and SASEGT. V lost 6 bases, J lost 1 base, and 6 bases stayed unmatched. The TCR comes from a female donor with multiple sclerosis, enrolled in a pregnancy study. Source: peripheral blood, taken in the second trimester of pregnancy. V gene TRBV6-1 combines with J gene TRBJ2-7; 7 bases fit TRBD1. CDR3 sequence (DNA): TGTGCCAGCAGGGAACAGGGGAGATCCTACGAGCAGTACTTC. As protein: CASREQGRSYEQYF.